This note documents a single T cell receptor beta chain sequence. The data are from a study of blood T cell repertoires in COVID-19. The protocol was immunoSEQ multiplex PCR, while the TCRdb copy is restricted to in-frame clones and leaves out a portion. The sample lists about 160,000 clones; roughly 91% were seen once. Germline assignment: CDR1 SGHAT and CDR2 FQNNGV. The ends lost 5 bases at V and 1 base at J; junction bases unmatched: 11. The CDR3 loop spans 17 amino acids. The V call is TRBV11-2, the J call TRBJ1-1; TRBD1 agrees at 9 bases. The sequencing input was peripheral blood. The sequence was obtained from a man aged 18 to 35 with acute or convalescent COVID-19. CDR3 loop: CASSPRTGANANTEAFF. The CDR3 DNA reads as TGTGCCAGCAGCCCTCGGACAGGGGCGAATGCGAACACTGAAGCTTTCTTT.